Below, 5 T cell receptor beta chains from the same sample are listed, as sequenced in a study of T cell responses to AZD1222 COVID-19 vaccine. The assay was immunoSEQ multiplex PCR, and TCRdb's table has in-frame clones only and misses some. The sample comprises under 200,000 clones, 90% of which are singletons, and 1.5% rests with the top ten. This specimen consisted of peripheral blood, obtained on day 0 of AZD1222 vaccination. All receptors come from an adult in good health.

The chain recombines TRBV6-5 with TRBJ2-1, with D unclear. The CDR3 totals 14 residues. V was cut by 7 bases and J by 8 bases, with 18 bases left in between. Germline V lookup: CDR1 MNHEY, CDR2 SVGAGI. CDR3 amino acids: CASTLAPKGDEQFF. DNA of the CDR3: TGTGCCAGCACCCTGGCCCCTAAGGGCGATGAGCAGTTCTTC.

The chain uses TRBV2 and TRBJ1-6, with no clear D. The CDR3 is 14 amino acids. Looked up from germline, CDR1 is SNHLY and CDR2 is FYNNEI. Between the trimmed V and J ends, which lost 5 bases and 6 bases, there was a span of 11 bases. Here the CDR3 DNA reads TGTGCCAGCAGTTACACAGCCGTTAATTCACCCCTCCACTTT. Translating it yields CASSYTAVNSPLHF.

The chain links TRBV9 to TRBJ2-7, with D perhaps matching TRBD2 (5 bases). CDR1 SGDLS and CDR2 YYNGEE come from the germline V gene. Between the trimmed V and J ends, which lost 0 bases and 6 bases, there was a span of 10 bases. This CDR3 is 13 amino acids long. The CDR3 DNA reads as TGTGCCAGCAGCGTAGCTTGGGAGAGCGAGCAGTACTTC. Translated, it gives CASSVAWESEQYF.

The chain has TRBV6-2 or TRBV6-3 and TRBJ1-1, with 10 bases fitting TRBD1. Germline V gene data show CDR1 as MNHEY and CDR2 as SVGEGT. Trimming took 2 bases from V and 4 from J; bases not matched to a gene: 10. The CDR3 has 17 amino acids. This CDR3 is CASSYPPGQGPTTEAFF. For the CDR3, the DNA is TGTGCCAGCAGTTACCCCCCGGGACAGGGGCCTACCACTGAAGCTTTCTTT.

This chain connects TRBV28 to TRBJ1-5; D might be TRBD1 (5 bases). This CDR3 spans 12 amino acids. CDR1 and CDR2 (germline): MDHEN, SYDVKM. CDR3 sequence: CASGRGIQPQHF. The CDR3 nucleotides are TGTGCTTCAGGGAGAGGTATTCAGCCCCAGCATTTT.